These 5 T cell receptor beta chains came from one sample sequenced in a study of blood T cell repertoires in COVID-19. Clones were read by immunoSEQ multiplex PCR, and TCRdb kept only the in-frame ones, dropping some. Among around 300,000 clones listed, 75% to 90% were seen once. Sequencing was carried out using PBMCs or T cells enriched from blood (not recorded which). These receptors originate from a woman aged 45-60 years who had recovered from COVID-19.

Comments on this clone: Other DNA variants within this sample encode the same CDR3. For the CDR3, the DNA is TGTGCCAGTAGTCCTGGACAGGGAGGCACTGAAGCTTTCTTT. It codes for CASSPGQGGTEAFF. The chain employs TRBV19 and TRBJ1-1, with TRBD1 identical over 8 bases. V shed 5 bases, J shed 4 bases, and the junction held 6 bases outside the gene matches. The CDR3 totals 14 residues. The germline V gene encodes CDR1 LNHDA and CDR2 SQIVND (reference sequence).

The chain is built from TRBV2 and TRBJ2-3; 8 nucleotides agree with TRBD2. Trimming removed 6 bases from V and 1 base from J; junction bases left unmatched: 3. The CDR3 totals 14 residues. Germline CDR1 and CDR2: SNHLY and FYNNEI. The CDR3 protein is CASRSTSGTDTQYF. The CDR3 DNA is TGTGCCAGCAGATCGACTAGCGGCACAGATACGCAGTATTTT.

The J gene is TRBJ2-7, the V gene TRBV5-4, with a possible D match to TRBD1 (5 bases). The CDR3 sequence is 15 residues long. V was shortened by 3 bases and J by 2 bases, with 15 bases between the two germline ends. CDR1 and CDR2 from the germline V gene are SGHNT and YYREEE (reference sequence). CDR3 DNA sequence: TGTGCCAGCAGCTCACGACAGTCTGCCGCCTACGAGCAGTACTTC. Translating gives CASSSRQSAAYEQYF.

This chain joins TRBV2 and TRBJ2-5; no reliable D call. Germline lookup yields CDR1 SNHLY and CDR2 FYNNEI. CDR3 length: 14 residues. The V end lost 4 bases, the J end lost 0 bases, and 9 bases lay between the germline ends. The CDR3 loop reads CASSVPQDQETQYF. Here the CDR3 DNA reads TGTGCCAGCAGTGTTCCCCAGGACCAAGAGACCCAGTACTTC.

For this clone: Other nucleotide sequences from this sample produce the same CDR3. This chain links TRBV5-1 with TRBJ2-3, with a tentative D call TRBD2 (6 bases). This CDR3 spans 15 amino acids. CDR1 and CDR2 (germline): SGHRS, YFSETQ. Trimming pared 0 bases from V and 0 bases from J, leaving 8 bases between. The CDR3 DNA reads TGCGCCAGCAGCTTGGGTGGGACTAGCACAGATACGCAGTATTTT. This codes for CASSLGGTSTDTQYF.